A single T cell receptor (beta chain) is shown here with its context. The data are from a study of human thymus T cells. V gave up 3 bases and J gave up 6 bases; unmatched junction bases: 19. CDR3 length equals 18 residues. From germline, CDR1 is LNHNV and CDR2 YYDKDF (reference sequence). Resections from corrective heart surgery supplied the thymus tissue. Clones were read by immunoSEQ multiplex PCR, and TCRdb kept only the in-frame ones, dropping some. The top ten clones hold approximately 0.03% of a sample with roughly 86,000 clones, 90% to 98% of them seen once. The rearrangement links TRBV15 to TRBJ2-7; 8 bases align to TRBD2. The sequenced sample consisted of thymus tissue. The receptor comes from a boy less than two years old with a congenital heart defect but otherwise immunologically healthy. This chain's CDR3 is CATSRRGERGKRETEQYF. The CDR3 region has the DNA TGTGCCACCAGCAGGAGGGGCGAGCGGGGGAAAAGGGAGACCGAGCAGTACTTC.